Listed here is a single TCR beta chain. The target antigen is unknown. This record belongs to a study of T cell responses to AZD1222 COVID-19 vaccine. General study points: Spike was spanned by vaccine-associated CD4 TCRs, with dominance at 160-218 and 743-854. Nearly half of spike-specific TCRs reportedly go after variant regions that carry no mutations.

Trimming took off 7 bases at V and 8 bases at J, with 14 bases between the two ends. The CDR3 runs 12 residues. Germline loops: CDR1 SEHNR, CDR2 FQNEAQ (reference sequence). Measured with immunoSEQ multiplex PCR; TCRdb has only the in-frame clones, and not every one. The sample lists 200,000 or so clones; about 90% were seen once. J is TRBJ1-1 and V is TRBV7-9; D is perhaps TRBD1 (6 bases). The clonotype comes from an adult in good health. The material was peripheral blood, obtained on day 0 of MenACWY control vaccination. CDR3 in DNA: TGTGCCAGCATGGGGGGCTCAGTGGAAGCTTTCTTT. Its protein is CASMGGSVEAFF.